Presented here are 9 T cell receptor beta chains from one specimen sequenced in a study of blood T cells in healthy people across ages. PCR was performed a second time for about 7 to 11 cycles using a sample-barcoded 5' primer and a J-beta primer mix. TCRdb itself ran the 5' RACE reads through MiXCR, one entry per CDR3 protein. The sample lists over 500,000 distinct CDR3 sequences, approximately 26% occurring once. The sample was also linked to a second study, of T cells of mothers and their children.

The sequenced sample consisted of blood. The receptors stem from a boy between 2 and 10 years old in good health.

The chain is built from TRBV11-2 and TRBJ2-3, with 10 bases that match TRBD2. The V gene end was trimmed by 4 bases and the J gene end by 5 bases; junction bases not matched to a gene: 6. The CDR3 is 15 amino acids. CDR1 SGHAT and CDR2 FQNNGV come from the germline V gene. This CDR3 is CASSSAGGPGDTQYF. DNA for the CDR3: TGTGCCAGCAGCTCAGCGGGAGGGCCGGGAGATACGCAGTATTTT.

This clonotype was counted only a few times. The V call is TRBV18, the J call TRBJ2-1, with D perhaps TRBD2 (5 bases). V shed 2 bases and J shed 6 bases, with 11 bases lying between them. Germline lookup yields CDR1 KGHSH and CDR2 LQKENI. There are 14 residues in the CDR3. CDR3: CASSPGYGGNEQFF. CDR3 coding DNA: TGTGCCAGCTCACCAGGATATGGAGGCAATGAGCAGTTCTTC.

This clonotype was seen a few times. This rearrangement joins TRBV7-6 to TRBJ2-5; D ambiguous. Germline V gives CDR1 SGHVS, CDR2 FNYEAQ. The CDR3 has 13 residues. V dropped 5 bases and J dropped 1 base, with 8 bases sitting between them. This CDR3 is CASSHRVQETQYF. DNA for the CDR3: TGTGCCAGCAGCCATAGGGTCCAAGAGACCCAGTACTTC.

The genes are TRBV19 and TRBJ2-4; the match to TRBD1 covers 9 bases. J was trimmed by 9 bases and V by 3 bases; bases with no gene match: 9. The CDR3 consists of 15 residues. Germline loops: CDR1 LNHDA, CDR2 SQIVND (reference sequence). The CDR3 nucleotides read TGTGCCAGTAGTATGGAAGGGACAGGGCAGCGCATTCAGTACTTC. Its translation is CASSMEGTGQRIQYF.

The gene calls are TRBV20-1 and TRBJ2-1; D might be TRBD1 or TRBD2, each matching 5 bases. Deletions cut 3 bases from V and 0 bases from J, with 9 bases between. This CDR3 contains 14 residues. The V gene's germline CDR1 is DFQATT and CDR2 SNEGSKA (reference sequence). The CDR3: CSARGTSSYNEQFF. In DNA form, the CDR3 reads TGCAGTGCTAGGGGGACCAGCTCCTACAATGAGCAGTTCTTC.

The rearrangement joins TRBV11-2 to TRBJ2-1; 7 bases align to TRBD1. V dropped 5 bases and J dropped 3; count of bases not matched to a gene: 10. Germline V gene lookup returns CDR1 SGHAT and CDR2 FQNNGV. The CDR3 has 16 residues. DNA of the CDR3: TGTGCCAGCAGCCGACAGGGCCCTTGGGGCTACAATGAGCAGTTCTTC. Translation: CASSRQGPWGYNEQFF.

This clonotype was picked up a small number of times. The chain uses TRBV5-4 and TRBJ2-1; no clear D. Germline lookup yields CDR1 SGHNT and CDR2 YYREEE (reference sequence). The CDR3 has 15 residues. Trimming took off 3 bases at V and 3 bases at J, with 13 bases between the two ends. The chain's CDR3 is CASSYQWTHYNEQFF. CDR3 nucleotide sequence: TGTGCCAGCAGCTACCAATGGACCCACTACAATGAGCAGTTCTTC.

The chain links TRBV7-2 to TRBJ1-1; no reliable D call. V was pared by 5 bases and J by 7 bases, with 14 bases between. The germline V gene encodes CDR1 SGHTA and CDR2 FQGNSA. The CDR3 totals 13 residues. The CDR3 reads CASSRAPMYEAFF. The CDR3 coding sequence is TGTGCCAGCAGCCGGGCGCCCATGTATGAAGCTTTCTTT.

The chain carries TRBV19 and TRBJ1-1; possible D gene TRBD1, 5 bases. From germline, CDR1 is LNHDA and CDR2 SQIVND (reference sequence). V lost 4 bases, J lost 4 bases, and 10 bases lay in between. CDR3 length: 13 residues. The CDR3 sequence: CASSKEGRTEAFF. The CDR3 DNA reads TGTGCCAGTAGTAAGGAGGGACGCACTGAAGCTTTCTTT.